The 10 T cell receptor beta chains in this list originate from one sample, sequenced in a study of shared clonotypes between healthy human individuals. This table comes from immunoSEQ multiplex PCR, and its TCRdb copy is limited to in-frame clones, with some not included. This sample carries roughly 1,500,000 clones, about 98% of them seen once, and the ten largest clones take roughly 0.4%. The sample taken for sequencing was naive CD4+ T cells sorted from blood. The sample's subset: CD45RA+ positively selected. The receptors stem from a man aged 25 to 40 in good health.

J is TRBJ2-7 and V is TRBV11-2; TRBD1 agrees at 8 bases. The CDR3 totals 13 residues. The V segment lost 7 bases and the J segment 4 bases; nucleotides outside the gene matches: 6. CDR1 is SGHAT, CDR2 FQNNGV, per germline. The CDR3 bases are TGTGCCAGCAATTCAGGGGGCGGGTACGAGCAGTACTTC. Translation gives CASNSGGGYEQYF.

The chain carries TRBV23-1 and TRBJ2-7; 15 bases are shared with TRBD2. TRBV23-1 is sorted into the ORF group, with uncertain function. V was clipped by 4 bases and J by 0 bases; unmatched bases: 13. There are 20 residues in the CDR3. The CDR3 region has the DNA TGCGCCAGCAGTCCTACTCCGAGGACTAGCGGGAGGGCCAGCTCCTACGAGCAGTACTTC. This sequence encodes CASSPTPRTSGRASSYEQYF.

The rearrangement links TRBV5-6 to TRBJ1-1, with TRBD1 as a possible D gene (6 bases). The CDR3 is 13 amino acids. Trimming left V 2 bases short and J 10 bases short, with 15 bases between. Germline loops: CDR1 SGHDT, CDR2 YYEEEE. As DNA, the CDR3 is TGTGCCAGCAGCTTCCTAGGTGTCAGGGGAGCTTTCTTT. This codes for CASSFLGVRGAFF.

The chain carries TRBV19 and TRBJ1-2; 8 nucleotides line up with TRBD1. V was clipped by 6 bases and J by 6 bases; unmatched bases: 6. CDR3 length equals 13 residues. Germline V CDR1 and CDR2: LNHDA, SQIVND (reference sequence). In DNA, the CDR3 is TGTGCCAGTAGGGACAGGGTGCTTAATGGCTACACCTTC. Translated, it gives CASRDRVLNGYTF.

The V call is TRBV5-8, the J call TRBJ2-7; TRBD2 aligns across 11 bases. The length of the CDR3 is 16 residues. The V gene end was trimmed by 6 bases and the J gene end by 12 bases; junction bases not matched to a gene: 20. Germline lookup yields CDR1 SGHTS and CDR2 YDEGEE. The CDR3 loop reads CASILSGGTSGGVLYF. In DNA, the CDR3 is TGTGCCAGCATTCTGTCAGGGGGCACTAGCGGGGGCGTCCTGTACTTC.

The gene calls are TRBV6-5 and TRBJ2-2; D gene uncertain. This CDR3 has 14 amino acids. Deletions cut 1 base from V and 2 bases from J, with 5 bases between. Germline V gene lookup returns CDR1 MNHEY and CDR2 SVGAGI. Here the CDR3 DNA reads TGTGCCAGCAGTTACTGGTTCAACACCGGGGAGCTGTTTTTT. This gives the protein CASSYWFNTGELFF.

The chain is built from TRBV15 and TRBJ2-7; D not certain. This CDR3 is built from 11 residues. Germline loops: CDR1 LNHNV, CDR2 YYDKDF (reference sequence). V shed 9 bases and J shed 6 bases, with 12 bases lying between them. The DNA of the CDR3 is TGTGCCACGCTAATGTCAGGCGAGCAGTACTTC. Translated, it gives CATLMSGEQYF.

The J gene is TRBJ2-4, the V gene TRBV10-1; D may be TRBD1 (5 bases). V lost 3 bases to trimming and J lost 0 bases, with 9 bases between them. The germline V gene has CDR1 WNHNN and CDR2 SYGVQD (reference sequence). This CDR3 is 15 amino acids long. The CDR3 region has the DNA TGCGCCAGCAGTGACTCGGACATAGCCAAAAACATTCAGTACTTC. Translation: CASSDSDIAKNIQYF.

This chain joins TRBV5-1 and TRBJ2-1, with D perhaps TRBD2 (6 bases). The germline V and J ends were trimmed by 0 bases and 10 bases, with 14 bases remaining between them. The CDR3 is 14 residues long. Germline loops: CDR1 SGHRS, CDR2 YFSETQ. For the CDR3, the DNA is TGCGCCAGCAGCTTGGATCCAGGACTAAACGAGCAGTTCTTC. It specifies CASSLDPGLNEQFF.

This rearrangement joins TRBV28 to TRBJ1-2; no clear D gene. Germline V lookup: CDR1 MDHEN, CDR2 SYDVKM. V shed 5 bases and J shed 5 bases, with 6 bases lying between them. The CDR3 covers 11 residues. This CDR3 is CASSVHYGYTF. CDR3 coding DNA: TGTGCCAGCAGTGTCCATTATGGCTACACCTTC.